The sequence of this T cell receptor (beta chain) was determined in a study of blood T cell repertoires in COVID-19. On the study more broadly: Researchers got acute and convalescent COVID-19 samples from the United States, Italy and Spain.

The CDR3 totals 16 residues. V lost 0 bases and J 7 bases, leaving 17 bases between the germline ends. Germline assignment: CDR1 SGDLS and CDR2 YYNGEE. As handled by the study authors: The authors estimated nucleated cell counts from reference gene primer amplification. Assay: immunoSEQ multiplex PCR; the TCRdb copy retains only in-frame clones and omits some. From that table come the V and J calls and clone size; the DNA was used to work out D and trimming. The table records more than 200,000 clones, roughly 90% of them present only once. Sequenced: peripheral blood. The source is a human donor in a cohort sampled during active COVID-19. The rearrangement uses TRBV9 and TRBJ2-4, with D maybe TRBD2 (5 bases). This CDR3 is CASSVAPVGVGNIQYF. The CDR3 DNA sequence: TGTGCCAGCAGCGTAGCTCCTGTCGGGGTCGGGAACATTCAGTACTTC.